This section outlines one T cell receptor (beta chain) sequence together with its context. Antigen: not known. The data belong to a study of cytomegalovirus exposure and HLA in healthy donors. The germline gives CDR1 MGHDK, CDR2 SYGVNS. This CDR3 has 12 amino acids. The trim removed 6 bases at V and 6 bases at J, leaving 2 bases unmatched. This PCR relied on a set of 60 Vbeta primers and 13 Jbeta primers. Assay: immunoSEQ multiplex PCR; the TCRdb copy retains only in-frame clones and omits some. The table has about 98,000 clones, over 70% seen once; the top ten hold approximately 11%. Findings and caveats of the study: A later look showed TCR association rates differing by HLA locus, highest for DRB1 and lowest for HLA-C.

The sequence was collected from a man aged 18 to 30 in good health and CMV-seropositive. Material: PBMCs. This rearrangement joins TRBV25-1 to TRBJ2-1, with 7 bases aligning to TRBD1. CDR3 sequence reads: CASSGQVNEQFF. CDR3 DNA: TGTGCCAGCAGCGGACAGGTCAATGAGCAGTTCTTC. Supplemented by reference TRBV25-1 and TRBJ2-1, the full variable domain reads EADIYQTPRYLVIGTGKKITLECSQTMGHDKMYWYQQDPGMELHLIHYSYGVNSTEKGDLSSESTVSRIRTEHFPLTLESARPSHTSQYLCASSGQVNEQFFGPGTRLTVL.